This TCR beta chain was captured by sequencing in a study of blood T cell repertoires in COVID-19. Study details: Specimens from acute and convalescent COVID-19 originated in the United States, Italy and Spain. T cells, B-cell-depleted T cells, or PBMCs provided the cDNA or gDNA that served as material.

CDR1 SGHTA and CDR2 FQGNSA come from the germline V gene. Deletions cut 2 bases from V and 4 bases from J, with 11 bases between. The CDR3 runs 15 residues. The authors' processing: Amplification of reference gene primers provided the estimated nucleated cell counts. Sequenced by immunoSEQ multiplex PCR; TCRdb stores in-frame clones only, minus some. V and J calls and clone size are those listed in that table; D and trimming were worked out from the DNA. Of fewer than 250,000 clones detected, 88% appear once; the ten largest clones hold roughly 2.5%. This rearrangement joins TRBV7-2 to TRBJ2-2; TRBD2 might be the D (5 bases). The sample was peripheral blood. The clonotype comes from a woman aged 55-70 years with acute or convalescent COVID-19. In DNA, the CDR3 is TGTGCCAGCAGCTTAACGCTAGCAGCCACCGGGGAGCTGTTTTTT. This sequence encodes CASSLTLAATGELFF.